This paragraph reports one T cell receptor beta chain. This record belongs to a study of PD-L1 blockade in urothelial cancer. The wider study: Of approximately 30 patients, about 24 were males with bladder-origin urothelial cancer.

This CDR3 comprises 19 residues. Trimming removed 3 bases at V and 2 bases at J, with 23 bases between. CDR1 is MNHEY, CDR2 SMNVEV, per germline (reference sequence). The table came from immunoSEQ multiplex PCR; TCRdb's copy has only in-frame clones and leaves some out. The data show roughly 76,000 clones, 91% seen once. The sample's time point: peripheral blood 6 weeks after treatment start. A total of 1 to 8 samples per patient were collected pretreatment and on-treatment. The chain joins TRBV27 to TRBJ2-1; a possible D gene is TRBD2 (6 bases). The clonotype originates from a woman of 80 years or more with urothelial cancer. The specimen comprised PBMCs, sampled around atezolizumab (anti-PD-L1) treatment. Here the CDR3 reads CASSFGGLRGAETYNEQFF. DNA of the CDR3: TGTGCCAGCAGTTTCGGAGGGTTACGAGGGGCCGAAACCTACAATGAGCAGTTCTTC.